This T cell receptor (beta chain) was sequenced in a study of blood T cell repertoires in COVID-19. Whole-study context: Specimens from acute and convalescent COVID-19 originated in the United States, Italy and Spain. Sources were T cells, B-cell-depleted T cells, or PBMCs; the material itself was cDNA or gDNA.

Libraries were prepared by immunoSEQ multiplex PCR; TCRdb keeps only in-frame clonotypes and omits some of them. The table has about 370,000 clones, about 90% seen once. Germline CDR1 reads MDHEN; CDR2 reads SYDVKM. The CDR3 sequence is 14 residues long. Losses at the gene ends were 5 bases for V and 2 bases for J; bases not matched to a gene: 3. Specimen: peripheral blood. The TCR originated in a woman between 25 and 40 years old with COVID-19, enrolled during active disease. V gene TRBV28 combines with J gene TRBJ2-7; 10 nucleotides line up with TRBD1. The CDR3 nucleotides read TGTGCCAGCAGTCCCGGGACAGGGGCCTACGAGCAGTACTTC. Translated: CASSPGTGAYEQYF. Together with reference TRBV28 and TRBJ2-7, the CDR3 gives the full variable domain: DVKVTQSSRYLVKRTGEKVFLECVQDMDHENMFWYRQDPGLGLRLIYFSYDVKMKEKGDIPEGYSVSREKKERFSLILESASTNQTSMYLCASSPGTGAYEQYFGPGTRLTVT.